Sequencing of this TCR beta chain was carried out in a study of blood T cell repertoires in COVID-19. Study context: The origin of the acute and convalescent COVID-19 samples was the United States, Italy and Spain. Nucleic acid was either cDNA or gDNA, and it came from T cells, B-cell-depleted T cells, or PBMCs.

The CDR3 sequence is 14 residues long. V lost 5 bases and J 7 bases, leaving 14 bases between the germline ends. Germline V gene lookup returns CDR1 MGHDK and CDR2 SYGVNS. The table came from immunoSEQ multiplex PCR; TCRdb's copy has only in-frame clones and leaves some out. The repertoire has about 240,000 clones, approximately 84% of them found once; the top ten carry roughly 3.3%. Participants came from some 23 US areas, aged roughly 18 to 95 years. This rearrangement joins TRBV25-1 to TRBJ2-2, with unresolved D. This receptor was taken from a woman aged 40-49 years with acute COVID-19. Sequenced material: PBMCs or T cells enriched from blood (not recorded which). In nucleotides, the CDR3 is TGTGCCAGCAGTACTCCCTCAGGCGTCGGGGAGCTGTTTTTT. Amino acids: CASSTPSGVGELFF. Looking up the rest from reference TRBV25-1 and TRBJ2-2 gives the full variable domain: EADIYQTPRYLVIGTGKKITLECSQTMGHDKMYWYQQDPGMELHLIHYSYGVNSTEKGDLSSESTVSRIRTEHFPLTLESARPSHTSQYLCASSTPSGVGELFFGEGSRLTVL.